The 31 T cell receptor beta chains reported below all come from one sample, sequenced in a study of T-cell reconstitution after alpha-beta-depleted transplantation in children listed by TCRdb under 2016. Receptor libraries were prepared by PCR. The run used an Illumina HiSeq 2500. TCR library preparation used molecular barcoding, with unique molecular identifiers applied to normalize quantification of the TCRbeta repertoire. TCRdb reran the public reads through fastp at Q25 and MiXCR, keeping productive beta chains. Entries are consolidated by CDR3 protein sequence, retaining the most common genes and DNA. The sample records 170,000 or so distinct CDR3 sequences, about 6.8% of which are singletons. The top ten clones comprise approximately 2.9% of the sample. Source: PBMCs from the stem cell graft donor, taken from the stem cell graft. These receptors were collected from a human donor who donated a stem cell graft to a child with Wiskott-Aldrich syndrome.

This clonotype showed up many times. In DNA form, the CDR3 reads TGCAGTGCTAACGTCCGGACAGGTTACAATGAGCAGTTCTTC. This sequence encodes CSANVRTGYNEQFF. The chain employs TRBV20-1 and TRBJ2-1, with TRBD1 matching over 7 bases. Trimming took 4 bases from V and 4 from J; bases not matched to a gene: 7. The CDR3 extends over 14 amino acids. Germline CDR1 is DFQATT and CDR2 is SNEGSKA (reference sequence).

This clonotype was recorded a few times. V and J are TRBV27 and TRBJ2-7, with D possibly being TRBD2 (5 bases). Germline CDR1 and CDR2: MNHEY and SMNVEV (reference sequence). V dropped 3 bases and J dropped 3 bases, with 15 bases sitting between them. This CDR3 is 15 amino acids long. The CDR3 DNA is TGTGCCAGCAGTTTGAGGGCTAGCAGAATCTACGAGCAGTACTTC. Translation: CASSLRASRIYEQYF.

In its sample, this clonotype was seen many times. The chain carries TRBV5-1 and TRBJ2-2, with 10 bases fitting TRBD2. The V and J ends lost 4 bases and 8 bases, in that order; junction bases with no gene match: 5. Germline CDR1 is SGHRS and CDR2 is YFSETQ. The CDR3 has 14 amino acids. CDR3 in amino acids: CASSPPGLAGELFF. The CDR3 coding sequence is TGCGCCAGCAGCCCACCGGGACTAGCGGGGGAGCTGTTTTTT.

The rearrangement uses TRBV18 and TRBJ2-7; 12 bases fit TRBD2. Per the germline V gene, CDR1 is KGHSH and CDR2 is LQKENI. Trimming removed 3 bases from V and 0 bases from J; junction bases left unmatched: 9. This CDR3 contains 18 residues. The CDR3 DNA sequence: TGTGCCAGCTCACCTCCCCGCGGACTAGCGGGGTCCTCCTACGAGCAGTACTTC. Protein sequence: CASSPPRGLAGSSYEQYF.

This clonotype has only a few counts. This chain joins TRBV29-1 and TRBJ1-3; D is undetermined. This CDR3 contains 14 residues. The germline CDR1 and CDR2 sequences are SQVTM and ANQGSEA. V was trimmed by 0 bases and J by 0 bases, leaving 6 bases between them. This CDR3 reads CSVEEGSSGNTIYF. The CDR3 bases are TGCAGCGTTGAAGAGGGAAGCTCTGGAAACACCATATATTTT.

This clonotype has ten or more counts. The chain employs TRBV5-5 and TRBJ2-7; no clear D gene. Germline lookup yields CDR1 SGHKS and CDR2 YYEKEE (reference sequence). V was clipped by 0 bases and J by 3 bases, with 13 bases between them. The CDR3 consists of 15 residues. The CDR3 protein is CASSLEGNLDYEQYF. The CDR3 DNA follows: TGTGCCAGCAGCTTGGAGGGCAATTTGGACTACGAGCAGTACTTC.

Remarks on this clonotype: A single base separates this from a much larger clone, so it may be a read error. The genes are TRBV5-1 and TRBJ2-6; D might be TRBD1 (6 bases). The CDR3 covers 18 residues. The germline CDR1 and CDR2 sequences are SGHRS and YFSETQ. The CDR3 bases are TGCGCCAGCAGCTCAGGAAACAGGGCCGTCACTGGGACCAACGTCCTGACTTTC. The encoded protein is CASSSGNRAVTGTNVLTF.

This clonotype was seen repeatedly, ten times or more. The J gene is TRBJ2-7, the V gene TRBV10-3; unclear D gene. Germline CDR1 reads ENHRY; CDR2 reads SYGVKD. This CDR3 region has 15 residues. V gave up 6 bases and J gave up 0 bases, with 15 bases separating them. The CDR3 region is CAISPSSASSYEQYF. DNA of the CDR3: TGTGCCATCAGCCCCTCCAGCGCCAGCTCCTACGAGCAGTACTTC.

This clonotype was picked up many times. CDR3 in amino acids: CSATGTGDGYTF. The CDR3 region has the DNA TGCAGCGCTACCGGGACAGGGGACGGCTACACCTTC. This chain joins TRBV29-1 and TRBJ1-2; 10 bases match TRBD1. The length of the CDR3 is 12 residues. The germline V gene encodes CDR1 SQVTM and CDR2 ANQGSEA. V lost 7 bases, J lost 8 bases, and 7 bases stayed unmatched.

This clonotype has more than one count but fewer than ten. CDR3 DNA: TGTGCCAGCAGCTTACGTGGAACCACCCCGACAGTCCTCTCCTACGAGCAGTACTTC. Translated: CASSLRGTTPTVLSYEQYF. The chain couples TRBV7-6 to TRBJ2-7; D possibly corresponds to TRBD1 (5 bases). Looked up from germline, CDR1 is SGHVS and CDR2 is FNYEAQ. Trimming pared 2 bases from V and 0 bases from J, leaving 23 bases between. This CDR3 has 19 amino acids.

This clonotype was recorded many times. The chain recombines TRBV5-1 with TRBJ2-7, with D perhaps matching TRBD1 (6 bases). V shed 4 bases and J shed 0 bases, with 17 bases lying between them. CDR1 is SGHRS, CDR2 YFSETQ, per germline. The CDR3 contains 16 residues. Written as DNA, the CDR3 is TGCGCCAGCAGCAGGACAGTTGATAGCGACTCCTACGAGCAGTACTTC. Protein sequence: CASSRTVDSDSYEQYF.

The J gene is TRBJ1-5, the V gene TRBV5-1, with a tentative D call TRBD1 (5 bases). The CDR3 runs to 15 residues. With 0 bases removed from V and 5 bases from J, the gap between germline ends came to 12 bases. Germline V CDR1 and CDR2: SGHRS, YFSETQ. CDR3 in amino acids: CASSLDSQGDQPQHF. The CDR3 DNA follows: TGCGCCAGCAGCTTGGATAGCCAGGGTGATCAGCCCCAGCATTTT.

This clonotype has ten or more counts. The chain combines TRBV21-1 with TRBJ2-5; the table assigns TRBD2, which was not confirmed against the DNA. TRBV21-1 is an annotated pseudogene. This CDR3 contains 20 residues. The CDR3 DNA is TGTGCCAGCAGCAAACGGTTGACTGGGACTAGCGGGGGGCCCGGGGAGACCCAGTACTTC. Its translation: CASSKRLTGTSGGPGETQYF.

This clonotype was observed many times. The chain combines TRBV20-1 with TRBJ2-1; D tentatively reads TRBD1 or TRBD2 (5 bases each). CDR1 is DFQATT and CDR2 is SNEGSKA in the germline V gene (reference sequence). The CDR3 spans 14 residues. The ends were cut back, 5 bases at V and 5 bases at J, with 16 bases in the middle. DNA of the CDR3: TGCAGTGCTTTCGGGACGAGGGGTAACAATGAGCAGTTCTTC. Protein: CSAFGTRGNNEQFF.

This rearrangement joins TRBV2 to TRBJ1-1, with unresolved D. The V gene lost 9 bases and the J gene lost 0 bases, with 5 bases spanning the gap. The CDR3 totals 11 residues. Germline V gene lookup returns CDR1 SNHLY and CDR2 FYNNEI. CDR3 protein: CASQMNTEAFF. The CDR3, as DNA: TGTGCCAGTCAGATGAACACTGAAGCTTTCTTT.

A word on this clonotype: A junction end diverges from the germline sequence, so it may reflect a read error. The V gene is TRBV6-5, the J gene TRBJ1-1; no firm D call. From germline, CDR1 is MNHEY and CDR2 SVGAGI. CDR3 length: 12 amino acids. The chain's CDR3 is CASSYGNTEVFF. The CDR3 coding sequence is TGTGCCAGCAGTTACGGGAACACTGAAGTTTTCTTT.

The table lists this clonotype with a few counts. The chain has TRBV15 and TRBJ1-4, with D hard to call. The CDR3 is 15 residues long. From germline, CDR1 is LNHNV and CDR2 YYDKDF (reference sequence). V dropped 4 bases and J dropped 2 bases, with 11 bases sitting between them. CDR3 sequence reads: CATSIVAATNEKLFF. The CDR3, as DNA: TGTGCCACCAGCATCGTGGCAGCTACTAATGAAAAACTGTTTTTT.

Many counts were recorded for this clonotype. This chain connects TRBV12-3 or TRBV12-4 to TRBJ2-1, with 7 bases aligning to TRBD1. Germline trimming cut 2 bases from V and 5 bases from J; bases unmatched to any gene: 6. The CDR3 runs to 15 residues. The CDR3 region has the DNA TGTGCCAGCAGTTTAAGGGGGCCTAGGGACAATGAGCAGTTCTTC. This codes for CASSLRGPRDNEQFF.

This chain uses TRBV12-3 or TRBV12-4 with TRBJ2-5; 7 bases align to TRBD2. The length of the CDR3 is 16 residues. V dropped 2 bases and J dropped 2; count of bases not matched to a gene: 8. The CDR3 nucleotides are TGTGCCAGCAGTTTACGACTAGCAGAACATCAAGAGACCCAGTACTTC. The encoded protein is CASSLRLAEHQETQYF.

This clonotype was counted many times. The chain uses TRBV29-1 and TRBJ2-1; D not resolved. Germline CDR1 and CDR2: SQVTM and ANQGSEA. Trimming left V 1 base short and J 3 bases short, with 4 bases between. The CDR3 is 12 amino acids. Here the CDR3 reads CSVEAVYNEQFF. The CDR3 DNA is TGCAGCGTTGAAGCAGTCTACAATGAGCAGTTCTTC.

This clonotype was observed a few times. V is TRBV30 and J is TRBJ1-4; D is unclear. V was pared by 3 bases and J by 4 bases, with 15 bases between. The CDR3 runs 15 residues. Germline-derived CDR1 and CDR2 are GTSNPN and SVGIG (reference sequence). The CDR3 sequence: CAWSNPGPLNEKLFF. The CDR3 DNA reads TGTGCCTGGAGCAATCCCGGGCCACTTAATGAAAAACTGTTTTTT. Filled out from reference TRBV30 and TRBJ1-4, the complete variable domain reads SQTIHQWPATLVQPVGSPLSLECTVEGTSNPNLYWYRQAAGRGLQLLFYSVGIGQISSEVPQNLSASRPQDRQFILSSKKLLLSDSGFYLCAWSNPGPLNEKLFFGSGTQLSVL.

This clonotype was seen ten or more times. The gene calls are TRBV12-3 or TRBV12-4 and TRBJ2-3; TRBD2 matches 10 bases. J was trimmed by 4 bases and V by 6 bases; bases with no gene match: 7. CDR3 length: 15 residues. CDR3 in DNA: TGTGCCAGCAGGTCTAGCGGGAGCAACCCAGATACGCAGTATTTT. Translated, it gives CASRSSGSNPDTQYF.

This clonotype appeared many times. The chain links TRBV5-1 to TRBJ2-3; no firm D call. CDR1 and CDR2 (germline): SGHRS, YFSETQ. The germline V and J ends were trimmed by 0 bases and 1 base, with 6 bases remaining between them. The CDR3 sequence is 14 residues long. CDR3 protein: CASSLGSGTDTQYF. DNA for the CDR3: TGCGCCAGCAGCTTGGGGTCAGGCACAGATACGCAGTATTTT. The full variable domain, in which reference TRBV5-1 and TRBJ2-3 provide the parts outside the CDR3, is KAGVTQTPRYLIKTRGQQVTLSCSPISGHRSVSWYQQTPGQGLQFLFEYFSETQRNKGNFPGRFSGRQFSNSRSEMNVSTLELGDSALYLCASSLGSGTDTQYFGPGTRLTVL.

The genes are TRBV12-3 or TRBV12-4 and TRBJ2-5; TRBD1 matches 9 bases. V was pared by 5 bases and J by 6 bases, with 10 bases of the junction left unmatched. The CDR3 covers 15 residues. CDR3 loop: CASSPRQGEVKTQYF. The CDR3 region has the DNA TGTGCCAGCAGTCCCAGACAGGGGGAGGTGAAGACCCAGTACTTC.

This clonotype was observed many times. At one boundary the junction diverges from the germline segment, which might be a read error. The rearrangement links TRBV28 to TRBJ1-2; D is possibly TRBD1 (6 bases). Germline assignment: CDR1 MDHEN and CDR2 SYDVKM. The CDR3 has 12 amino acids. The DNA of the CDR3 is TGTGCCAGCAGTACCGTGGAGGGGGGAGGGTCCTTC. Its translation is CASSTVEGGGSF.

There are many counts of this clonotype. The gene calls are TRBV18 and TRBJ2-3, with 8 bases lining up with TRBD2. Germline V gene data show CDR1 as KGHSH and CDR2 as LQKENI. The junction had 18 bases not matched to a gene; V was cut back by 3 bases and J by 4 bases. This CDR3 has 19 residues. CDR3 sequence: CASSPRSPSPTGGPDTQYF. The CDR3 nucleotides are TGTGCCAGCTCACCCCGTTCCCCCTCACCGACGGGGGGGCCAGATACGCAGTATTTT. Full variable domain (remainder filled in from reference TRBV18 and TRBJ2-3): NAGVMQNPRHLVRRRGQEARLRCSPMKGHSHVYWYRQLPEEGLKFMVYLQKENIIDESGMPKERFSAEFPKEGPSILRIQQVVRGDSAAYFCASSPRSPSPTGGPDTQYFGPGTRLTVL.

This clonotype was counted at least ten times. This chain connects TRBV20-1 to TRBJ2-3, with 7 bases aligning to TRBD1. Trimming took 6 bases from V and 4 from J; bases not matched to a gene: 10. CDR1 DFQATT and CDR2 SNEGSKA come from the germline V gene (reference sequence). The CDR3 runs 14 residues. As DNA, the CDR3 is TGCAGTGCCACCAACGCACAGGGGCCAGATACGCAGTATTTT. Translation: CSATNAQGPDTQYF.

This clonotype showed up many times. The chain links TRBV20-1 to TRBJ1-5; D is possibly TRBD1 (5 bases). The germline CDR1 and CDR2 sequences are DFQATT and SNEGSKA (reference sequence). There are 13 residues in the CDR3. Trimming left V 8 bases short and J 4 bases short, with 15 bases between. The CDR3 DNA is TGCAGTACCCTCGAGGGACGTAATCAGCCCCAGCATTTT. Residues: CSTLEGRNQPQHF.

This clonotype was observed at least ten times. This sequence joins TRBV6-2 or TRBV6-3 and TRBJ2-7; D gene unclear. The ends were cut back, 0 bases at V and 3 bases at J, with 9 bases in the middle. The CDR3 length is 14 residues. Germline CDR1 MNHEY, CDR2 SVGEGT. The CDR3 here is CASSYSTLFYEQYF. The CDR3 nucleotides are TGTGCCAGCAGTTACTCAACCCTTTTCTACGAGCAGTACTTC.

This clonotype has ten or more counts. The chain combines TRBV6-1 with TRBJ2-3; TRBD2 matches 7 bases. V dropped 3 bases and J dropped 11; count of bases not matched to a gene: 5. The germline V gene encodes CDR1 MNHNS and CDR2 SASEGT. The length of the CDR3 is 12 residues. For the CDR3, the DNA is TGTGCCAGCAGTGAGACTAGCTGGATGCAGTATTTT. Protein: CASSETSWMQYF.

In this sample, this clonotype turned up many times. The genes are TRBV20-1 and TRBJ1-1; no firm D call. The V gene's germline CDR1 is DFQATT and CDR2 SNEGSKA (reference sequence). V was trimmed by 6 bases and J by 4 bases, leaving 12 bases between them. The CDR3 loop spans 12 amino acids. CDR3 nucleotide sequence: TGCAGTGCCGTCCCGGGAAGCACTGAAGCTTTCTTT. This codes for CSAVPGSTEAFF.